The present T cell receptor (beta chain) was sequenced within a study of blood T cells in healthy people across ages. With 5 bases clipped from V and 7 bases from J, the junction kept 11 bases outside the gene matches. Germline V lookup: CDR1 SGHTA, CDR2 FQGNSA. The CDR3 loop spans 16 amino acids. This clonotype has ten or more counts. PCR was performed a second time for about 7 to 11 cycles using a sample-barcoded 5' primer and a J-beta primer mix. MiXCR was run by TCRdb on the 5' RACE reads, yielding one entry per CDR3 protein. The sample contains some 1.8 million distinct CDR3 sequences, 39% of which appear only once.

This sequence joins TRBV7-2 and TRBJ2-1; TRBD1 matches 10 bases. The specimen sequenced was blood. The clonotype originates from a human donor in good health. Here the CDR3 reads CASSPAGTGVWNEQFF. For the CDR3, the DNA is TGTGCCAGCAGCCCAGCCGGGACAGGGGTGTGGAATGAGCAGTTCTTC.